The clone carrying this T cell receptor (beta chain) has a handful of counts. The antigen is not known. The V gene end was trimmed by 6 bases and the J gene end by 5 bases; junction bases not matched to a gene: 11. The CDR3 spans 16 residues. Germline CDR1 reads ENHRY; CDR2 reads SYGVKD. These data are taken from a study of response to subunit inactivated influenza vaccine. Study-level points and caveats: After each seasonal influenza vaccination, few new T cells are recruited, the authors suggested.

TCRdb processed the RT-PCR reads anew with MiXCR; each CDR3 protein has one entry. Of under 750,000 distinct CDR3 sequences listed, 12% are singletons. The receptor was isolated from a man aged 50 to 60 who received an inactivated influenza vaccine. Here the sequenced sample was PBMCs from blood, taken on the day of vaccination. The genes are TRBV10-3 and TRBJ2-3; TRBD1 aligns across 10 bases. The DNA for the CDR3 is TGTGCCATCAGGTCCGGGACAGGGGATGAAGAAGATACGCAGTATTTT. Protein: CAIRSGTGDEEDTQYF.